One and the same sample provided the 16 T cell receptor beta chains below, sequenced in a study of T cells in Graves' hyperthyroidism and ophthalmopathy. It was RNA transcripts that yielded the amplified TCR beta CDR3 regions. HTBI primers drove first-round RT-PCR of the TCR CDR3. Each CDR3 protein is one row after TCRdb ran MiXCR on the multiplex PCR reads. This sample has around 340,000 distinct CDR3 sequences, with 15% to 20% found just once. The sample was blood. The receptors come from a woman aged 45 to 65 with Graves' hyperthyroidism.

Many counts were recorded for this clonotype. For the CDR3, the DNA is TGTGCCAGCAGGACGGGGCCCCGGGATACGCAGTATTTT. Protein product: CASRTGPRDTQYF. The chain links TRBV2 to TRBJ2-3; TRBD1 or TRBD2 may be the D gene (5 bases each). Germline lookup yields CDR1 SNHLY and CDR2 FYNNEI. V lost 6 bases to trimming and J lost 6 bases, with 13 bases between them. This CDR3 has 13 residues.

Comment on this clonotype: With a much larger clone just one base away, this may be a read error. The V call is TRBV24-1, the J call TRBJ2-3; a possible D gene is TRBD2 (5 bases). V shed 3 bases and J shed 6 bases, with 15 bases lying between them. CDR1 is KGHDR and CDR2 is SFDVKD in the germline V gene. CDR3 size: 15 residues. CDR3 nucleotide sequence: TGTGCCACCAGTGATCCAAGGACTTCGGGGGATACGCAGTATTTT. Translating gives CATSDPRTSGDTQYF.

This clonotype has a count of ten or more. The chain employs TRBV7-6 and TRBJ2-1; D gene ambiguous. Deletions cut 2 bases from V and 7 bases from J, with 15 bases between. The CDR3 has 15 amino acids. In germline, CDR1 is SGHVS, CDR2 FNYEAQ. CDR3 nucleotides: TGTGCCAGCAGCTTATCCGATTTTGCTGTGAATGAGCAGTTCTTC. It encodes CASSLSDFAVNEQFF.

In DNA form, the CDR3 reads TGTGCCAGCAGCTTGGATGAAGGGCGCTATGGCTACACCTTC. This encodes CASSLDEGRYGYTF. The chain employs TRBV5-6 and TRBJ1-2, with no clear D. The CDR3 length is 14 residues. Germline V gene data show CDR1 as SGHDT and CDR2 as YYEEEE. Deletions cut 0 bases from V and 4 bases from J, with 10 bases between.

CDR3 residues: CASSWDDRVGYYEQYF. The CDR3 coding sequence is TGCGCCAGCAGCTGGGATGACAGGGTGGGCTACTACGAGCAGTACTTC. The gene calls are TRBV5-1 and TRBJ2-7; 7 bases are shared with TRBD1. This CDR3 has 16 amino acids. CDR1 and CDR2 (germline): SGHRS, YFSETQ. The J segment lost 3 bases and the V segment lost 3 bases, leaving 12 bases of the junction unmatched.

Many counts were recorded for this clonotype. The chain links TRBV11-2 to TRBJ2-1; 10 nucleotides align to TRBD2. With V trimmed by 4 bases and J by 0 bases, 6 bases remained unmatched. The V gene's germline CDR1 is SGHAT and CDR2 FQNNGV. The CDR3 spans 17 residues. The CDR3 bases are TGTGCCAGCAGCTGGACTAGCGGAACGAGCTCCTACAATGAGCAGTTCTTC. Translating gives CASSWTSGTSSYNEQFF. Full variable domain (missing parts from reference TRBV11-2 and TRBJ2-1): EAGVAQSPRYKIIEKRQSVAFWCNPISGHATLYWYQQILGQGPKLLIQFQNNGVVDDSQLPKDRFSAERLKGVDSTLKIQPAKLEDSAVYLCASSWTSGTSSYNEQFFGPGTRLTVL.

This clonotype was seen at least ten times. The chain joins TRBV7-2 to TRBJ2-2, with TRBD2 identical over 11 bases. From germline, CDR1 is SGHTA and CDR2 FQGNSA. The CDR3 sequence is 15 residues long. The V and J ends lost 7 bases and 5 bases, in that order; junction bases with no gene match: 6. CDR3 bases: TGTGCCAGCATTCTAGCGGGAGGACGAACCGGGGAGCTGTTTTTT. Encoded protein: CASILAGGRTGELFF.

This chain uses TRBV19 with TRBJ2-2; 8 bases are a match to TRBD2. V lost 9 bases to trimming and J lost 5 bases; unmatched junction nucleotides: 5. The germline V gene has CDR1 LNHDA and CDR2 SQIVND (reference sequence). The CDR3 length is 13 residues. CDR3 sequence reads: CASNVAGTGELFF. The CDR3 DNA sequence: TGTGCCAGCAACGTAGCGGGAACCGGGGAGCTGTTTTTT.

The sample holds many counts of this clonotype. The chain has TRBV11-2 and TRBJ2-3; TRBD2 might be the D (6 bases). This CDR3 is built from 17 residues. CDR1 is SGHAT and CDR2 is FQNNGV in the germline V gene. V was cut by 4 bases and J by 3 bases, with 20 bases left in between. The CDR3: CASSSTYSGTGTDTQYF. The CDR3 region has the DNA TGTGCCAGCAGCTCTACCTATAGCGGCACGGGTACAGATACGCAGTATTTT.

The chain recombines TRBV27 with TRBJ1-1, with D possibly TRBD1 on 6 matching bases. Germline V lookup: CDR1 MNHEY, CDR2 SMNVEV (reference sequence). The CDR3 has 15 amino acids. The V end lost 5 bases, the J end lost 5 bases, and 18 bases lay between the germline ends. The CDR3 protein is CASSPPGHVPTEAFF. The CDR3 nucleotides are TGTGCCAGCAGTCCTCCGGGACACGTCCCGACTGAAGCTTTCTTT.

This clonotype has a handful of counts. V is TRBV6-2 or TRBV6-3 and J is TRBJ2-1; 8 bases are shared with TRBD2. The germline CDR1 and CDR2 sequences are MNHEY and SVGEGT. Trimming took 6 bases from V and 15 from J; bases not matched to a gene: 10. The CDR3 has 12 residues. CDR3 amino acids: CASSLRREAPFF. The CDR3 bases are TGTGCCAGCAGCCTCAGGCGGGAGGCCCCGTTCTTC.

The V and J genes are TRBV2 and TRBJ2-1, with D possibly matching TRBD2 (5 bases). The germline CDR1 and CDR2 sequences are SNHLY and FYNNEI. The CDR3 runs 14 residues. Trimming shortened V by 7 bases and J by 2 bases, and 12 bases separated the two germline ends. CDR3 residues: CASMLGSPYNEQFF. CDR3 DNA sequence: TGTGCCAGCATGTTAGGGAGCCCCTACAATGAGCAGTTCTTC. Full variable domain (remainder filled in from reference TRBV2 and TRBJ2-1): EPEVTQTPSHQVTQMGQEVILRCVPISNHLYFYWYRQILGQKVEFLVSFYNNEISEKSEIFDDQFSVERPDGSNFTLKIRSTKLEDSAMYFCASMLGSPYNEQFFGPGTRLTVL.

The chain couples TRBV30 to TRBJ2-1; D possibly corresponds to TRBD1 (5 bases). The CDR3 covers 12 residues. Between the trimmed V and J ends, which lost 3 bases and 15 bases, there was a span of 18 bases. Germline assignment: CDR1 GTSNPN and CDR2 SVGIG (reference sequence). The CDR3 protein is CAWSPTGAAWFF. For the CDR3, the DNA is TGTGCCTGGAGCCCAACTGGGGCAGCCTGGTTCTTC.

V and J are TRBV29-1 and TRBJ2-7; possible D gene TRBD2, 6 bases. The CDR3 loop spans 12 amino acids. Trimming stripped 4 bases from V and 7 bases from J, with 14 bases between. The germline gives CDR1 SQVTM, CDR2 ANQGSEA. The CDR3 DNA sequence: TGCAGCGTTGCGGGGGACTCAGGGGAGCAGTACTTC. This encodes CSVAGDSGEQYF.

The chain is built from TRBV7-9 and TRBJ2-7; D is unclear. CDR3 length equals 15 residues. Trimming stripped 6 bases from V and 2 bases from J, with 17 bases between. Germline-derived CDR1 and CDR2 are SEHNR and FQNEAQ (reference sequence). The DNA of the CDR3 is TGTGCCAGCAGGACAACTCAGGAATCCCCCTACGAGCAGTACTTC. Translating it yields CASRTTQESPYEQYF.

The table lists this clonotype with a few counts. The V gene is TRBV20-1, the J gene TRBJ2-7, with 9 bases fitting TRBD2. V lost 7 bases and J lost 1; bases outside the gene matches: 8. The CDR3 is made up of 14 amino acids. Germline V gene sequence: CDR1 DFQATT, CDR2 SNEGSKA (reference sequence). In DNA, the CDR3 is TGCAGTGTCAGGCCCAGCGGGAGGTCCTACGAGCAGTACTTC. The encoded protein is CSVRPSGRSYEQYF.